The source of this T cell receptor beta chain is a study of blood T cell repertoires in COVID-19. On the study more broadly: Acute-phase and convalescent COVID-19 samples originated in the United States, Italy and Spain. T cells, B-cell-depleted T cells, or PBMCs supplied cDNA or gDNA.

Seattle's cohort entered during active infection and was followed longitudinally. Original methodology: Nucleated cell number was recorded as an estimate derived from reference gene primer amplification. The data were produced by immunoSEQ multiplex PCR, yet TCRdb's version contains in-frame clones alone and is incomplete. From that table come the V and J calls and clone size; the DNA was used to work out D and trimming. The sample lists 80,000 to 90,000 clones, about 85% occurring once. Germline CDR1 and CDR2: KGHDR and SFDVKD. J gave up 7 bases and V 4 bases, and 7 bases lay outside the gene matches. The length of the CDR3 is 16 residues.

This TCR was recovered from a woman aged 80 or over with COVID-19, enrolled during active disease. The sample was peripheral blood. V gene TRBV24-1 combines with J gene TRBJ2-1; 12 nucleotides align to TRBD2. The CDR3: CATSEGLAGGWNEQFF. The DNA of the CDR3 is TGTGCCACCAGTGAAGGTCTAGCGGGGGGGTGGAATGAGCAGTTCTTC.